This T cell receptor beta chain derives from a study of blood T cell repertoires in COVID-19 (dated by TCRdb to the early 2020s). In the study overall: Collaborator samples came from the United States, Italy and Spain and covered acute and convalescent phases of COVID-19. Where available, HLA class I and class II types were taken from metadata supplied by the sample provider and were not determined by assay-based typing. The repertoires were released in a freely available public database meant as a resource for research on the immune response to SARS-CoV-2. Samples came from the ongoing ImmuneRACE study (first 160 participants) plus 1,254 subjects from 6 global collaborators. The sample metadata nearly always contained a de-identified subject ID, COVID-19 status, age in years and sex. Deeply sampled blood TCRbeta repertoires from subjects exposed to, actively infected with, or recovered from COVID-19 were included in the dataset. The material from the prospective study consisted of cDNA or gDNA derived from T cells, B-cell-depleted T cells, or PBMCs. The study at large found these results: How much clinical and demographic metadata was included differed by source and by participant, and the metadata was provided uncurated.

Enrolling through a virtual design, the prospective study's participants ranged in age from roughly 18 to 89 years and lived across roughly 23 United States geographic areas. Cohort assignment in the prospective study relied on participant-reported clinical history from a screening survey and a study questionnaire. In the prospective study, whole blood, serum and a nasopharyngeal or oropharyngeal swab were collected from each participant by mobile phlebotomists. Over a roughly 2-month period, participants in the prospective study had the option of providing additional blood draws and questionnaires. Before DNA extraction, prospective study blood samples were shipped either frozen or at room temperature. Relative to germline, V is 0 bases shorter and J is 7 bases shorter, with 22 bases between their ends. CDR1 SGHKS and CDR2 YYEKEE were looked up in the germline V gene (reference sequence). The CDR3 contains 17 residues, cysteine and phenylalanine counted. The kept DNA is CDR3 alone, 51 bases in frame from the first base.

TCRbeta CDR3 regions were amplified from genomic DNA using the immunoSEQ Assay, a bias-controlled multiplex PCR. In the original analysis: The number of nucleated cells in each sample was estimated by amplification of reference gene primers within the assay. To quantify the absolute abundance of each unique TCRbeta CDR3 rearrangement, sequence reads were collapsed and filtered. For each sample, productive Simpson clonality was calculated by taking the square root of Simpson's diversity index across productive rearrangements. TCRdb limited this immuneACCESS table to in-frame rearrangements with V and J called. A share of clones is missing; checked studies link under half to unresolved V genes, and the rest is unexplained. That table is the source of V, J and clone size, and D and trimming were worked out from the DNA. The sample records 150,000 to 200,000 clones, over 70% of which are singletons. The top ten clones comprise roughly 5.7% of the sample.

In regard to this clone: It lacks a known antigen. Base qualities are missing; no much larger clone stands one base away.

Sequenced material: PBMCs or T cells enriched from blood (not recorded which). The clonotype originates from a woman aged 40-49 years with acute COVID-19. Here the chain combines TRBV5-5 and TRBJ2-5; the D gene is not confidently resolved. In nucleotides, the sequence is TGTGCCAGCAGCTTGGCTCCCGACTCCCCTAACACGGGGACCCAGTACTTC. Its protein reads: CASSLAPDSPNTGTQYF.